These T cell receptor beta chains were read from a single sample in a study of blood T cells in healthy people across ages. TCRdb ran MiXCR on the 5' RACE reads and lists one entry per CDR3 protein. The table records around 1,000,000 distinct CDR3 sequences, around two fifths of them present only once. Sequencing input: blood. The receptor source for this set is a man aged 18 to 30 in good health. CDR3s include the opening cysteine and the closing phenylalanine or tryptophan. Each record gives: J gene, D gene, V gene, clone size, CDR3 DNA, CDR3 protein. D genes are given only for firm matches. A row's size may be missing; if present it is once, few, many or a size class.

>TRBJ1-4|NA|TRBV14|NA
TGTGCCAGCAGCCAAGGAGCGTCGGTTGCAACTAATGAAAAACTGTTTTTT
CASSQGASVATNEKLFF
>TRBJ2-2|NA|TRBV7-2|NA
TGTGCCAGCAGCGATACTAACATCGGGGAGCTGTTTTTT
CASSDTNIGELFF
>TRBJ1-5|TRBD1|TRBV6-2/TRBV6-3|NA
TGTGCCAGCAGTTACCCCAGGGACAGGGCGGTCCAGCCCCAGCATTTT
CASSYPRDRAVQPQHF
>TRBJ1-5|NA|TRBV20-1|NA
TGCAGCGTACTTAGACAGCCCTATAGCAATCAGCCCCAGCATTTT
CSVLRQPYSNQPQHF
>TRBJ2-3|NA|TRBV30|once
TGTGCCTGGAGTGTACAGGTTGATACGCAGTATTTT
CAWSVQVDTQYF
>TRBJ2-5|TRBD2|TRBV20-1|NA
TGCAGTGCTAGAGCAGTGGCGGGGGAAGAGACCCAGTACTTC
CSARAVAGEETQYF
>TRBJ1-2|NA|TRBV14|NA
TGTGCCAGCAGCCCGGACCTTTCGCATGGCTACACCTTC
CASSPDLSHGYTF
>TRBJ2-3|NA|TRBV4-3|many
TGCGCCAGCAGCCAAGAAGGTGCTAGCACAGATACGCAGTATTTT
CASSQEGASTDTQYF
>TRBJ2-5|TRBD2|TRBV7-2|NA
TGTGCCAGCAGCTTAGGGGGACTAGAACAAGAGACCCAGTACTTC
CASSLGGLEQETQYF
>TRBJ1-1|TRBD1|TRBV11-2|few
TGTGCCAGCAGCTCCCTCCGGGACAGGGAAACTTTCTTT
CASSSLRDRETFF
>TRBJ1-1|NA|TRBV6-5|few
TGTGCCAGCAGTTACTCGGGGCAGAACTTGAACACTGAAGCTTTCTTT
CASSYSGQNLNTEAFF
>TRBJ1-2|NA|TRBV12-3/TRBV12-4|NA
TGTGCCAGCAGTTTAGCGGGAGTATACTATGGCTACACCTTC
CASSLAGVYYGYTF
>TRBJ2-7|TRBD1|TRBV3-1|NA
TGTGCCAGCAGCCAAGGGCCACAGGGGGCTTACGAGCAGTACTTC
CASSQGPQGAYEQYF
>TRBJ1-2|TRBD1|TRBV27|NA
TGTGCCAGCAGTTTCGGACAGGCGTACTATGGCTACACCTTC
CASSFGQAYYGYTF
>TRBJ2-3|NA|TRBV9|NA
TGTGCCAGCAGCCTGTGGGAGCGCACAGATACGCAGTATTTT
CASSLWERTDTQYF
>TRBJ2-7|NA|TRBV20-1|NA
TGCAGTGCTACGGAGGGATACGAGCAGTACTTC
CSATEGYEQYF
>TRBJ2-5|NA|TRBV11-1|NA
TGTGCCAGCAGTCGACAGGAGCGAGAGCAGTACTTC
CASSRQEREQYF
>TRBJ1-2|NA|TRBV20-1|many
TGCAGTGCTAGAGATCCACAAGGGGGTGGCTACACCTTC
CSARDPQGGGYTF
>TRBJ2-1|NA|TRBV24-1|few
TGTGCCACCAGTGATTTGTATAATGAGCAGTTCTTC
CATSDLYNEQFF
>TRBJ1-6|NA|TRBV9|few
TGTGCCAGCAGCGTAGCTGAGTTCGGCGACTATTCACCCCTCCACTTT
CASSVAEFGDYSPLHF
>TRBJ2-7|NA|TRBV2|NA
TGTGCCAGCAGTGAAGCGGTGGGGGACGAGCAGTACTTC
CASSEAVGDEQYF
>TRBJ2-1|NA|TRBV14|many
TGTGCCAGCAGCCAAGATCTACTCAATGAGCAGTTCTTC
CASSQDLLNEQFF
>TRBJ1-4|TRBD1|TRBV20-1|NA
TGCAGTGCATCCGGGACAGGGGTTGGTGAAAAACTGTTTTTT
CSASGTGVGEKLFF
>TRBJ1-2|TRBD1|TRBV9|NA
TGTGCCAGCAGCGGACTCAGACAGGGATCTGGACAGAGGGGCTACACCTTC
CASSGLRQGSGQRGYTF
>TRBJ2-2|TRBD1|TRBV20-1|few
TGCAGTGCTAGATTGGCAGGGGGATCCGGGGAGCTGTTTTTT
CSARLAGGSGELFF
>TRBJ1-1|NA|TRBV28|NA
TGTGCCAGCAAACCCTTTGACAGCTGGGGCACTGAAGCTTTCTTT
CASKPFDSWGTEAFF
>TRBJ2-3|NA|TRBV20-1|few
TGCAGTGCTAGCGTCCCGGCAGATACGCAGTATTTT
CSASVPADTQYF
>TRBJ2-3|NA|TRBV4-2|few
TGTGCCAGCAGCCAGGCCATTGGTACAGATACGCAGTATTTT
CASSQAIGTDTQYF
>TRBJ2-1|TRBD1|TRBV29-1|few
TGCAGGGTCTCAAAGGGGGCGGCCTACAATGAGCAGTTCTTC
CRVSKGAAYNEQFF
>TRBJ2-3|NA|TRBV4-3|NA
TGCGCCAGCAGCCAAGAGGGGTGGACAGATACGCAGTATTTT
CASSQEGWTDTQYF
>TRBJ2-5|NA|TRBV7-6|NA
TGTGCCAGCAGCTTCGACCAAGAGACCCAGTACTTC
CASSFDQETQYF
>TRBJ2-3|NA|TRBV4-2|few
TGTGCCAGCAGCCAAGATAGGGGGGGGGGAGCGGAAGACACAGATACGCAGTATTTT
CASSQDRGGGAEDTDTQYF
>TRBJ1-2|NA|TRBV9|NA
TGTGCCAGCAGCGTACGGGAACAGCGCGACTATGGCTACACCTTC
CASSVREQRDYGYTF
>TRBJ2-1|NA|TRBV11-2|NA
TGTGCCAGCAGCTCGACAGGTTTCCTATCCAATGAGCAGTTCTTC
CASSSTGFLSNEQFF
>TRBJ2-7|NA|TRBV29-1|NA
TGCAGCGTTGCTGGGACAAGGAACTCCTACGAGCAGTACTTC
CSVAGTRNSYEQYF
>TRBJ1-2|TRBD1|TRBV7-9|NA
TGTGCCAGCAGCTTCGGACAGGGAATCTATGGCTACACCTTC
CASSFGQGIYGYTF